Listed below are T cell receptor beta chains from one sample, sequenced in a study of OX40 agonist ivuxolimab in advanced cancers. Assay: immunoSEQ multiplex PCR; the TCRdb copy retains only in-frame clones and omits some. The sample includes roughly 76,000 clones, 90% to 95% seen only once; the top ten take less than 10%. The input for sequencing was CD4+ or CD8+ T cells sorted from blood, taken in a trial of the OX40 agonist ivuxolimab. These receptors were taken from an adult with an advanced solid tumor such as melanoma, head and neck, liver or kidney cancer. Each CDR3 is given without its conserved first and last residue. The order of the fields is V gene, CDR3 length, D gene, J gene, clone size, CDR3 protein. The D gene is left open where the match is weak. Clone size, where shown, is once, few, many, or a class for clones that have expanded.

TRBV9	11	TRBD1	TRBJ1-2	few	ASSTGGAYGYT
TRBV13	11	NA	TRBJ1-1	few	ASSPPRSTEAF
TRBV7-2	14	NA	TRBJ2-5	NA	ASSFIPPGGGETQY
TRBV7-9	12	TRBD1	TRBJ1-1	NA	GAETGTRDTEAF
TRBV4-2	13	NA	TRBJ1-5	few	ASSQDRDNYQPQH
TRBV19	9	NA	TRBJ1-1	NA	ASTTGFVAF
TRBV9	13	TRBD1	NA	NA	ASSVSGTGTYEQY
TRBV9	13	NA	TRBJ2-7	NA	ASSNGQGGTYEQY
TRBV27	11	NA	TRBJ1-5	NA	ASSLSLGQPQH
TRBV27	13	NA	TRBJ2-1	NA	ASSLGGGYYNEQF
TRBV5-6	14	TRBD1	TRBJ2-1	NA	ASRGGTGFEFNEQF
TRBV4-1	15	TRBD2	TRBJ2-1	once	ASSQTRLAGKDNEQF
TRBV6-5	13	TRBD2	TRBJ2-1	NA	ASSYSIQPPGGQF
TRBV9	14	NA	TRBJ1-3	NA	ASSDNKEAPGNTIY
TRBV6-5	13	TRBD1	TRBJ2-1	NA	ASSFGQVTYNEQF
TRBV11-2	14	NA	TRBJ2-3	NA	ASSLVSWGFPDTQY
TRBV4-1	13	TRBD1	TRBJ2-7	NA	ASSQDWGQNYEQY
TRBV11-2	11	NA	TRBJ1-2	NA	ASSFGTSYGYT
TRBV27	12	TRBD1	NA	NA	ASSLGTGAYEQY
TRBV5-6	11	NA	TRBJ2-7	NA	ASSSTGVLEQY
TRBV6-5	13	TRBD2	TRBJ2-7	NA	ASAGVAGGHYEQY
TRBV27	11	NA	TRBJ2-7	NA	ASSFGTQYEQY